One and the same sample provided the 22 T cell receptor beta chains below, sequenced in a study of T cells after yellow fever vaccination. MiXCR, applied by TCRdb to the 5' RACE reads, yields one record per CDR3 protein. Among 100,000 to 150,000 distinct CDR3 sequences listed, 13% to 15% were seen once. The source was CD8+ T cells sorted from PBMCs, collected 5 days after the yellow fever booster vaccination. Receptor source: a young man who received the YFV17D yellow fever vaccine.

The chain joins TRBV14 to TRBJ2-3; a possible D gene is TRBD2 (6 bases). CDR3 length: 15 amino acids. Germline assignment: CDR1 SGHDN and CDR2 FVKESK. Trimming took off 0 bases at V and 1 base at J, with 8 bases between the two ends. CDR3 sequence: CASSQEDYGTDTQYF. Written as DNA, the CDR3 is TGTGCCAGCAGCCAAGAGGACTACGGCACAGATACGCAGTATTTT.

J is TRBJ2-7 and V is TRBV7-6, with D perhaps TRBD2 (5 bases). This CDR3 is 15 amino acids long. Germline CDR1 reads SGHVS; CDR2 reads FNYEAQ. Trimming pared 1 base from V and 0 bases from J, leaving 10 bases between. The CDR3 nucleotides are TGTGCCAGCAGCTTAGAGCCGGGGAGCTCCTACGAGCAGTACGTC. Protein sequence: CASSLEPGSSYEQYV.

Points on this clonotype: Germline and junction disagree at one end, which may indicate a read error. The DNA of the CDR3 is TGTGGGACTACTGGCAATGAGCAGTTCTTC. It yields the protein CGTTGNEQFF. The rearrangement links TRBV20-1 to TRBJ2-1, with TRBD2 identical over 7 bases. Per the germline V gene, CDR1 is DFQATT and CDR2 is SNEGSKA (reference sequence). This CDR3 spans 10 amino acids.

CDR3 loop: CASTSKQGLPDTQYF. The CDR3 coding sequence is TGTGCCAGCACCTCCAAACAGGGTTTGCCAGATACGCAGTATTTT. The chain has TRBV9 and TRBJ2-3; D might be TRBD1 (6 bases). This CDR3 region has 15 residues. Trimming took off 6 bases at V and 4 bases at J, with 18 bases between the two ends. Germline CDR1 SGDLS, CDR2 YYNGEE. The whole variable domain, remainder taken from reference TRBV9 and TRBJ2-3, is DSGVTQTPKHLITATGQRVTLRCSPRSGDLSVYWYQQSLDQGLQFLIQYYNGEERAKGNILERFSAQQFPDLHSELNLSSLELGDSALYFCASTSKQGLPDTQYFGPGTRLTVL.

This clonotype has more than one count but fewer than ten. The chain recombines TRBV27 with TRBJ2-5; 8 positions match TRBD1. CDR3 length equals 16 residues. V lost 4 bases and J lost 7; bases outside the gene matches: 14. Germline CDR1 and CDR2: MNHEY and SMNVEV (reference sequence). The CDR3 DNA sequence: TGTGCCAGCAGTTCCTCAAACTCGCCAGGGGGCCGGACCCAGTACTTC. Translated, it gives CASSSSNSPGGRTQYF.

This chain uses TRBV4-1 with TRBJ2-5; 7 nucleotides line up with TRBD2. The CDR3 sequence is 14 residues long. The junction had 2 bases not matched to a gene; V was cut back by 1 base and J by 3 bases. The germline gives CDR1 MGHRA, CDR2 YSYEKL. The CDR3 sequence is CASSQVAGEETQYF. DNA of the CDR3: TGCGCCAGCAGCCAAGTTGCGGGGGAAGAGACCCAGTACTTC.

This clonotype appeared a single time. V gene TRBV30 combines with J gene TRBJ1-2; a possible D gene is TRBD1 (5 bases). The germline V gene has CDR1 GTSNPN and CDR2 SVGIG (reference sequence). This CDR3 region has 13 residues. The V and J ends lost 4 bases and 5 bases respectively, with 14 bases between them. In nucleotides, the CDR3 is TGTGCCTGGATCGGGGGGAAAGGGTATGGCTACACCTTC. Encoded protein: CAWIGGKGYGYTF.

The CDR3 nucleotides read TGCAGCGTTGTAGGGGGTCCCTCCTACAATGAGCAGTTCTTC. This sequence encodes CSVVGGPSYNEQFF. This chain uses TRBV29-1 with TRBJ2-1; tentatively, D is TRBD1 (6 bases). The germline gives CDR1 SQVTM, CDR2 ANQGSEA. This CDR3 has 14 amino acids. Deletions cut 4 bases from V and 0 bases from J, with 10 bases between.

The chain uses TRBV7-2 and TRBJ1-4; D is unresolved. CDR1 and CDR2 (germline): SGHTA, FQGNSA. V was pared by 5 bases and J by 5 bases, with 6 bases between. The CDR3 extends over 12 amino acids. The CDR3 reads CASSARNEKLFF. In nucleotides, the CDR3 is TGTGCCAGCAGCGCACGAAATGAAAAACTGTTTTTT.

The V and J genes are TRBV7-9 and TRBJ1-5, with TRBD1 as a possible D gene (5 bases). CDR3 length: 14 amino acids. Trimming shortened V by 5 bases and J by 5 bases, and 13 bases separated the two germline ends. Germline-derived CDR1 and CDR2 are SEHNR and FQNEAQ (reference sequence). The DNA for the CDR3 is TGTGCCAGCAGCCCCCCCACGGGGGATCAGCCCCAGCATTTT. It translates to CASSPPTGDQPQHF.

The chain employs TRBV4-1 and TRBJ1-1; TRBD1 might be the D (6 bases). Germline-derived CDR1 and CDR2 are MGHRA and YSYEKL. V gave up 2 bases and J gave up 1 base, with 14 bases separating them. The CDR3 has 16 residues. CDR3 residues: CASSQSATGANTEAFF. The CDR3 DNA reads as TGCGCCAGCAGCCAATCCGCGACAGGCGCGAACACTGAAGCTTTCTTT.

This clonotype was recorded a few times. This sequence joins TRBV4-3 and TRBJ2-2; D is ambiguous. Germline loops: CDR1 LGHNA, CDR2 YSLEER. V was pared by 0 bases and J by 7 bases, with 15 bases between. The CDR3 is made up of 16 amino acids. CDR3 sequence reads: CASSQDVPHFSGELFF. The CDR3 nucleotides are TGCGCCAGCAGCCAAGATGTCCCCCATTTCAGCGGGGAGCTGTTTTTT.

This clonotype has more than one count but fewer than ten. The gene calls are TRBV4-3 and TRBJ2-7; D is possibly TRBD1 or TRBD2 (5 bases each). This CDR3 comprises 16 residues. Germline-derived CDR1 and CDR2 are LGHNA and YSLEER. Trimming pared 0 bases from V and 7 bases from J, leaving 19 bases between. DNA of the CDR3: TGCGCCAGCAGCCAAGATGCCTCCTCGGGGTGGGGGGAGCAGTACTTC. This codes for CASSQDASSGWGEQYF.

This clonotype was counted only a few times. The chain couples TRBV4-1 to TRBJ2-1, with D unresolved. V was shortened by 0 bases and J by 5 bases, with 5 bases between the two germline ends. The germline gives CDR1 MGHRA, CDR2 YSYEKL. The CDR3 runs to 13 residues. Here the CDR3 reads CASSQDVDNEQFF. The DNA for the CDR3 is TGCGCCAGCAGCCAAGATGTAGACAATGAGCAGTTCTTC.

The chain carries TRBV7-6 and TRBJ2-5, with D perhaps TRBD2 (7 bases). This CDR3 is built from 14 residues. Germline V gives CDR1 SGHVS, CDR2 FNYEAQ. The germline V and J ends were trimmed by 6 bases and 5 bases, with 16 bases remaining between them. The CDR3 protein is CASRKGGQGETQYF. The CDR3 DNA is TGTGCCAGCAGGAAGGGGGGGCAGGGCGAGACCCAGTACTTC.

Points on this clonotype: One end of the junction is discordant with germline, which a read error may explain. CDR3 DNA sequence: TGTGCCTGCAGCCAAGATTGGGGAGCGGGGGGGCCGGATACGCAGTATTTT. Translating it yields CACSQDWGAGGPDTQYF. The rearrangement joins TRBV4-2 to TRBJ2-3; 10 bases agree with TRBD2. The CDR3 spans 17 residues. Per the germline V gene, CDR1 is LGHNA and CDR2 is YNFKEQ.

This clonotype was seen more than once but under ten times. The chain joins TRBV7-3 to TRBJ2-3; TRBD2 agrees at 9 bases. In germline, CDR1 is SGHTA, CDR2 FQGTGA. V lost 6 bases to trimming and J lost 2 bases; unmatched junction nucleotides: 6. This CDR3 has 15 residues. The CDR3 DNA follows: TGTGCCAGCAGTAGTAGCGGGGGAGCCACAGATACGCAGTATTTT. It translates to CASSSSGGATDTQYF.

The chain has TRBV5-1 and TRBJ1-1; D perhaps matches TRBD1 (5 bases). V lost 8 bases to trimming and J lost 6 bases, with 14 bases between them. Germline CDR1 is SGHRS and CDR2 is YFSETQ. The CDR3 is 12 amino acids. CDR3: CASHGGGPEAFF. DNA for the CDR3: TGCGCCAGTCACGGCGGGGGACCTGAAGCTTTCTTT.

In this sample, this clonotype turned up a few times. The CDR3 DNA is TGTGCCAGCAGCGTGAGGGGGAATCAGCCCCAGCATTTT. Protein product: CASSVRGNQPQHF. The chain is built from TRBV7-9 and TRBJ1-5, with a tentative D call TRBD1 (6 bases). Germline-derived CDR1 and CDR2 are SEHNR and FQNEAQ (reference sequence). Trimming stripped 5 bases from V and 4 bases from J, with 9 bases between. The CDR3 runs to 13 residues.

The sample holds a few counts of this clonotype. The J gene is TRBJ2-6, the V gene TRBV19; no clear D. This CDR3 comprises 16 residues. The ends were cut back, 6 bases at V and 0 bases at J, with 12 bases in the middle. Germline CDR1 is LNHDA and CDR2 is SQIVND (reference sequence). The CDR3 DNA is TGTGCCAGTAGGATCGGGTCGAGCTCTGGGGCCAACGTCCTGACTTTC. It specifies CASRIGSSSGANVLTF.

At least ten counts were recorded for this clonotype. This rearrangement joins TRBV7-9 to TRBJ2-7; 7 bases are shared with TRBD1. V was pared by 4 bases and J by 1 base, with 13 bases of the junction left unmatched. This CDR3 is built from 17 residues. The germline V gene has CDR1 SEHNR and CDR2 FQNEAQ (reference sequence). CDR3 region: CASSSRGRQGRSYEQYF. CDR3 in DNA: TGTGCCAGCAGCTCGAGGGGGCGACAGGGAAGGTCCTACGAGCAGTACTTC.

This clonotype has just a few counts. The rearrangement uses TRBV11-2 and TRBJ2-3; the match to TRBD2 covers 15 bases. In germline, CDR1 is SGHAT, CDR2 FQNNGV. The V gene end was trimmed by 6 bases and the J gene end by 2 bases; junction bases not matched to a gene: 6. The CDR3 spans 17 residues. CDR3 residues: CASRTGLAGGPTDTQYF. CDR3 in DNA: TGTGCCAGCAGGACGGGACTAGCGGGGGGCCCCACAGATACGCAGTATTTT.